A single sample gave rise to the 17 T cell receptor beta chains below, sequenced in a study of cytomegalovirus exposure and HLA in healthy donors. The study ran its PCR with 60 Vbeta and 13 Jbeta primers. Profiled with immunoSEQ multiplex PCR; TCRdb holds only in-frame clones, not every one. The sample holds over 200,000 clones, over 65% seen once. Sequenced input: PBMCs. The receptor source for this set is a woman aged 55-70 years in good health and CMV-seropositive.

The chain employs TRBV7-9 and TRBJ2-1; a weak D match, TRBD2 (5 bases). This CDR3 spans 13 amino acids. Trimming pared 5 bases from V and 4 bases from J, leaving 9 bases between. Germline assignment: CDR1 SEHNR and CDR2 FQNEAQ (reference sequence). CDR3 sequence reads: CASSAGLYNEQFF. In DNA form, the CDR3 reads TGTGCCAGCAGCGCGGGCCTTTACAATGAGCAGTTCTTC.

The chain is built from TRBV9 and TRBJ2-5, with TRBD2 matching over 8 bases. Germline assignment: CDR1 SGDLS and CDR2 YYNGEE. CDR3 size: 18 residues. After removal of 0 bases from V and 3 bases from J, the junction contained 13 bases not matched to a gene. This chain's CDR3 is CASSVDGRSGGFKETQYF. CDR3 DNA: TGTGCCAGCAGCGTAGACGGGAGGAGCGGGGGATTCAAAGAGACCCAGTACTTC.

The chain employs TRBV11-1 and TRBJ2-5; TRBD1 agrees at 10 bases. The CDR3 runs to 14 residues. Unmatched junction bases numbered 5, after V lost 5 bases and J lost 5 bases. CDR1 and CDR2 (germline): SGHAT, FQDESV (reference sequence). The CDR3 region is CASSRDRGGETQYF. DNA of the CDR3: TGTGCCAGCAGCCGGGACAGGGGAGGGGAGACCCAGTACTTC.

V and J are TRBV6-5 and TRBJ2-5, with TRBD2 identical over 13 bases. Near its end, the DNA agrees better with TRBJ2-7, so the J call may be wrong. Per germline, CDR1 MNHEY and CDR2 SVGAGI. CDR3 size: 14 residues. The CDR3 loop reads CASTHGTSGVEQYF. The CDR3 DNA reads as TGTGCCAGCACCCACGGGACTAGCGGGGTCGAGCAGTACTTC.

The chain recombines TRBV5-5 with TRBJ1-1; 10 bases are a match to TRBD1. The CDR3 totals 15 residues. Trimming cost V 2 bases and J 3 bases; bases outside gene matches: 4. Germline assignment: CDR1 SGHKS and CDR2 YYEKEE (reference sequence). The CDR3 DNA follows: TGTGCCAGCAGCTTACGACAGGGGGCTGACACTGAAGCTTTCTTT. Translating gives CASSLRQGADTEAFF.

The V and J genes are TRBV25-1 and TRBJ1-5; no clear D. Germline V CDR1 and CDR2: MGHDK, SYGVNS. V was cut by 7 bases and J by 0 bases, with 22 bases left in between. This CDR3 comprises 18 residues. This chain's CDR3 is CASTLPGPRIYSNQPQHF. CDR3 DNA: TGTGCCAGCACCCTTCCGGGTCCTCGGATATATAGCAATCAGCCCCAGCATTTT.

In its sample, this clone was seen a few times. V and J are TRBV11-2 and TRBJ2-7, with D unclear. Germline V gives CDR1 SGHAT, CDR2 FQNNGV. V was cut by 1 base and J by 0 bases, with 13 bases left in between. The length of the CDR3 is 16 residues. The CDR3 sequence is CASSLASLPSSYEQYF. In DNA form, the CDR3 reads TGTGCCAGCAGCTTAGCGTCACTCCCGAGCTCCTACGAGCAGTACTTC.

The chain employs TRBV9 and TRBJ2-5, with 9 nucleotides matching TRBD1. V lost 0 bases to trimming and J lost 4 bases; unmatched junction nucleotides: 7. Germline V gene sequence: CDR1 SGDLS, CDR2 YYNGEE. The CDR3 spans 16 residues. Here the CDR3 reads CASSVGSVDRGETQYF. Here the CDR3 DNA reads TGTGCCAGCAGCGTAGGAAGCGTGGACAGGGGAGAGACCCAGTACTTC. The whole variable domain, filled in from reference TRBV9 and TRBJ2-5, reads DSGVTQTPKHLITATGQRVTLRCSPRSGDLSVYWYQQSLDQGLQFLIQYYNGEERAKGNILERFSAQQFPDLHSELNLSSLELGDSALYFCASSVGSVDRGETQYFGPGTRLLVL.

The chain couples TRBV4-3 to TRBJ2-7; D perhaps matches TRBD2 (6 bases). CDR3 length: 13 amino acids. CDR1 LGHNA and CDR2 YSLEER come from the germline V gene. V lost 1 base and J 2 bases, leaving 6 bases between the germline ends. Here the CDR3 reads CASSQGRAYEQYF. CDR3 bases: TGCGCCAGCAGCCAAGGGAGGGCCTACGAGCAGTACTTC.

The table lists this clone with a few counts. V is TRBV5-1 and J is TRBJ2-2, with D perhaps TRBD2 (6 bases). CDR1 and CDR2 from the germline V gene are SGHRS and YFSETQ. Trimming took 1 base from V and 7 from J, leaving 8 bases between them. The CDR3 has 13 amino acids. The DNA for the CDR3 is TGCGCCAGCAGCTTGCCGGGGGACGGGGAGCTGTTTTTT. Its protein product is CASSLPGDGELFF.

The chain joins TRBV6-7 to TRBJ2-1, with 8 bases fitting TRBD2. TRBV6-7 is treated as an ORF (open reading frame) with a function not yet certain. This CDR3 is 20 amino acids long. The ends lost 6 bases at V and 5 bases at J; junction bases unmatched: 24. The CDR3 reads CASRDAFTLAGGSSNNEQFF. The CDR3 coding sequence is TGTGCCAGCAGGGACGCCTTCACTCTGGCGGGAGGCTCCTCTAACAATGAGCAGTTCTTC.

The genes are TRBV28 and TRBJ2-3; 7 bases align to TRBD2. Germline V gene sequence: CDR1 MDHEN, CDR2 SYDVKM. The CDR3 has 16 amino acids. After removal of 0 bases from V and 2 bases from J, the junction contained 5 bases not matched to a gene. The CDR3 DNA reads TGTGCCAGCAGTTTATGGGGAGGGGCTGACACAGATACGCAGTATTTT. Its translation: CASSLWGGADTDTQYF. The full variable domain, rest sourced from reference TRBV28 and TRBJ2-3, is DVKVTQSSRYLVKRTGEKVFLECVQDMDHENMFWYRQDPGLGLRLIYFSYDVKMKEKGDIPEGYSVSREKKERFSLILESASTNQTSMYLCASSLWGGADTDTQYFGPGTRLTVL.

The sample holds one count of this clone. This sequence joins TRBV2 and TRBJ1-5, with TRBD1 identical over 8 bases. V lost 7 bases and J lost 7; bases outside the gene matches: 12. Per germline, CDR1 SNHLY and CDR2 FYNNEI. The CDR3 runs 15 residues. The CDR3: CASTLSGQGGQPQHF. CDR3 coding DNA: TGTGCCAGCACCCTTTCAGGACAGGGCGGACAGCCCCAGCATTTT.

This rearrangement joins TRBV15 to TRBJ1-4; TRBD1 agrees at 8 bases. Losses at the gene ends were 4 bases for V and 5 bases for J; bases not matched to a gene: 6. CDR3 length: 15 amino acids. Germline V lookup: CDR1 LNHNV, CDR2 YYDKDF (reference sequence). The CDR3 sequence is CATSIRQGPNEKLFF. DNA of the CDR3: TGTGCCACCAGCATCCGACAGGGGCCAAATGAAAAACTGTTTTTT. Full variable domain (outside the CDR3, taken from reference TRBV15 and TRBJ1-4): DAMVIQNPRYQVTQFGKPVTLSCSQTLNHNVMYWYQQKSSQAPKLLFHYYDKDFNNEADTPDNFQSRRPNTSFCFLDIRSPGLGDTAMYLCATSIRQGPNEKLFFGSGTQLSVL.

The V call is TRBV6-6, the J call TRBJ1-5; possible D gene TRBD1, 5 bases. This CDR3 comprises 13 residues. CDR1 is MNHNY, CDR2 SVGAGI, per germline (reference sequence). V was cut by 0 bases and J by 5 bases, with 5 bases left in between. CDR3: CASSYSGDQPQHF. CDR3 sequence (DNA): TGTGCCAGCAGTTACTCAGGGGATCAGCCCCAGCATTTT.

In this sample, this clone turned up once. V is TRBV4-1 and J is TRBJ1-1; D possibly corresponds to TRBD1 (5 bases). Germline V gives CDR1 MGHRA, CDR2 YSYEKL. The CDR3 is 17 amino acids. Trimming removed 4 bases at V and 6 bases at J, with 24 bases between. CDR3 sequence reads: CASSRHHSTGRDSEAFF. The CDR3, as DNA: TGCGCCAGCAGCCGCCATCATTCGACTGGGAGGGACTCTGAAGCTTTCTTT.

The sample holds a few counts of this clone. This chain joins TRBV7-2 and TRBJ1-2, with 8 nucleotides matching TRBD1. V shed 4 bases, J shed 3 bases, and the junction held 4 bases outside the gene matches. Germline V CDR1 and CDR2: SGHTA, FQGNSA. There are 14 residues in the CDR3. The CDR3 DNA follows: TGTGCCAGCAGCTACACAGGGGGAGACTATGGCTACACCTTC. Protein sequence: CASSYTGGDYGYTF.